This TCR beta chain derives from a study of blood T cell repertoires in COVID-19. Turning to the study itself: The United States, Italy and Spain were the sources of the acute and convalescent COVID-19 samples. Nucleic acid was either cDNA or gDNA, and it came from T cells, B-cell-depleted T cells, or PBMCs.

This clone has more than one count but fewer than ten. Original methodology: Reference gene primer amplification in the assay estimated nucleated cell counts. Assay used: immunoSEQ multiplex PCR; TCRdb lists only in-frame clones, some missing. The V and J calls and the clone size are those of that table, but D and trimming were determined from the DNA. Here the sample spans 55,000 to 65,000 clones, 85% to 90% being singletons. V was cut by 0 bases and J by 7 bases, with 17 bases left in between. The CDR3 has 15 amino acids. CDR1 is SGDLS and CDR2 is YYNGEE in the germline V gene. The chain recombines TRBV9 with TRBJ2-7; possibly TRBD1 for D (6 bases). Sequencing used peripheral blood. The receptor was isolated from a human donor with active COVID-19. The donor label of this sample is uncertain. The CDR3 nucleotides read TGTGCCAGCAGCGTAGGGACAGTTGGGCCTGGGGAGCAGTACTTC. Its translation is CASSVGTVGPGEQYF.